These 20 T cell receptor beta chains originate from one sample sequenced in a study of T-cell reconstitution after alpha-beta-depleted transplantation in children. Unique molecular identifiers were incorporated when the TCRbeta library was constructed. One entry per CDR3 protein, called by TCRdb with MiXCR from the PCR reads. The data hold a few hundred thousand distinct CDR3 sequences, with about an eighth observed a single time. The sample in question was PBMCs, mostly from graft donor cells, obtained 360 days after TCRalphabeta/CD19-depleted stem cell transplant. These receptors came from a male patient under 18 who had a stem cell transplant for acute myeloid leukemia, so the T cells may come from the graft donor.

This clonotype was counted only a few times. This chain uses TRBV7-8 with TRBJ1-4; the D gene is possibly TRBD1 (5 bases). V lost 0 bases, J lost 7 bases, and 12 bases lay in between. Germline CDR1 and CDR2: SGHVS and FQNEAQ. The CDR3 consists of 15 residues. The CDR3 nucleotides are TGTGCCAGCAGCTTAGCGCAGGGTATTAGTGAAAAACTGTTTTTT. This translates into CASSLAQGISEKLFF.

This clonotype was picked up many times. The chain carries TRBV7-9 and TRBJ1-2, with TRBD1 identical over 9 bases. Germline V CDR1 and CDR2: SEHNR, FQNEAQ (reference sequence). After removal of 3 bases from V and 3 bases from J, the junction contained 5 bases not matched to a gene. The length of the CDR3 is 15 residues. CDR3 DNA: TGTGCCAGCAGCTTCCCGAGACAGGGGGACTATGGCTACACCTTC. This codes for CASSFPRQGDYGYTF.

This clonotype has more than one count but fewer than ten. The chain carries TRBV24-1 and TRBJ2-3; 7 positions match TRBD1. The germline CDR1 and CDR2 sequences are KGHDR and SFDVKD. CDR3 length equals 18 residues. The V gene end was trimmed by 3 bases and the J gene end by 0 bases; junction bases not matched to a gene: 11. CDR3 nucleotides: TGTGCCACCAGTGATCAAGGGACAGATCAAGCTAGCACAGATACGCAGTATTTT. Amino acids: CATSDQGTDQASTDTQYF.

The chain couples TRBV28 to TRBJ1-1, with no clear D. The CDR3 is 14 amino acids. Germline loops: CDR1 MDHEN, CDR2 SYDVKM. Trimming removed 3 bases from V and 0 bases from J, with 8 bases in between. In DNA form, the CDR3 reads TGTGCCAGCAGTTTCCGGCCCTTGAACACTGAAGCTTTCTTT. This sequence encodes CASSFRPLNTEAFF.

Here the CDR3 DNA reads TGTGCCAGCAGCCCCGGAGCAGGGAAGCCCGGCACAGATACGCAGTATTTT. This sequence encodes CASSPGAGKPGTDTQYF. The rearrangement joins TRBV7-2 to TRBJ2-3; D might be TRBD1 (5 bases). CDR3 length equals 17 residues. Germline CDR1 and CDR2: SGHTA and FQGNSA. The V end was cut by 5 bases, the J end by 1 base, with 19 bases between.

In this sample, this clonotype turned up many times. The CDR3 DNA sequence: TGCAGTGCGACCTTATCCGGGACAATGGAGACCCAGTACTTC. As protein: CSATLSGTMETQYF. The chain uses TRBV20-1 and TRBJ2-5, with D perhaps matching TRBD1 (6 bases). In germline, CDR1 is DFQATT, CDR2 SNEGSKA (reference sequence). The CDR3 totals 14 residues. Trimming removed 6 bases from V and 5 bases from J, with 19 bases in between.

This rearrangement joins TRBV6-2 or TRBV6-3 to TRBJ2-1; 7 positions agree with TRBD1. The ends lost 6 bases at V and 9 bases at J; junction bases unmatched: 14. From germline, CDR1 is MNHEY and CDR2 SVGEGT. There are 15 residues in the CDR3. The DNA for the CDR3 is TGTGCCAGCAGACGCCGGGACAGTCGGGACAGTGAGCAGTTCTTC. Encoded protein: CASRRRDSRDSEQFF.

This clonotype showed up many times. The V gene is TRBV5-1, the J gene TRBJ1-5, with D unclear. The CDR3 has 15 residues. Per germline, CDR1 SGHRS and CDR2 YFSETQ. The ends were cut back, 0 bases at V and 5 bases at J, with 12 bases in the middle. Written as DNA, the CDR3 is TGCGCCAGCAGCTTGGGGACGGGGTTAGATCAGCCCCAGCATTTT. Encoded protein: CASSLGTGLDQPQHF.

The V call is TRBV28, the J call TRBJ2-5; 14 bases match TRBD2. J lost 5 bases, V lost 6 bases, and 17 bases had no gene match. The CDR3 length is 19 residues. Germline CDR1 and CDR2: MDHEN and SYDVKM. CDR3 region: CASSSWAETSGRALETQYF. Written as DNA, the CDR3 is TGTGCCAGCAGCTCGTGGGCCGAGACTAGCGGGAGGGCCTTGGAGACCCAGTACTTC.

This clonotype was observed at least ten times. The rearrangement joins TRBV12-3 or TRBV12-4 to TRBJ2-1; 11 positions match TRBD2. Unmatched junction bases numbered 24, after V lost 0 bases and J lost 11 bases. The CDR3 has 21 amino acids. CDR3 protein: CASSLAGWGRLAGTSLLKQFF. CDR3 DNA: TGTGCCAGCAGTTTAGCAGGATGGGGTCGACTAGCGGGAACATCCCTACTAAAGCAGTTCTTC.

The chain joins TRBV19 to TRBJ2-2, with D possibly matching TRBD2 (5 bases). Between the trimmed V and J ends, which lost 3 bases and 6 bases, there was a span of 14 bases. From germline, CDR1 is LNHDA and CDR2 SQIVND (reference sequence). CDR3 length: 15 amino acids. CDR3 in DNA: TGTGCCAGTAGTATTGGTCCTAGCTTCGCCGGGGAGCTGTTTTTT. Translation gives CASSIGPSFAGELFF.

The chain couples TRBV25-1 to TRBJ2-2, with TRBD1 matching 8 bases. The V segment lost 4 bases and the J segment 7 bases; nucleotides outside the gene matches: 11. The CDR3 runs to 16 residues. The germline V gene has CDR1 MGHDK and CDR2 SYGVNS. The CDR3 is CASSAPGQEHDGELFF. As DNA, the CDR3 is TGTGCCAGCAGTGCTCCGGGACAGGAACACGACGGGGAGCTGTTTTTT.

The chain links TRBV15 to TRBJ2-7; TRBD1 aligns across 8 bases. V was clipped by 0 bases and J by 4 bases; unmatched bases: 8. CDR3 length: 16 amino acids. CDR1 and CDR2 (germline): LNHNV, YYDKDF (reference sequence). CDR3 residues: CATSRDLGQGAYEQYF. CDR3 bases: TGTGCCACCAGCAGAGATCTGGGGCAGGGGGCGTACGAGCAGTACTTC.

This clonotype occurred many times. The chain uses TRBV7-2 and TRBJ2-7, with TRBD2 as a possible D gene (5 bases). With 3 bases removed from V and 3 bases from J, the gap between germline ends came to 9 bases. Per the germline V gene, CDR1 is SGHTA and CDR2 is FQGNSA. CDR3 size: 13 residues. CDR3 DNA sequence: TGTGCCAGCAGCTTTGCTAGCCTCTACGAGCAGTACTTC. Translation: CASSFASLYEQYF.

The gene calls are TRBV7-9 and TRBJ1-4; tentative D call: TRBD1 (6 bases). V lost 5 bases and J lost 6, with 16 bases in between. CDR1 SEHNR and CDR2 FQNEAQ come from the germline V gene (reference sequence). CDR3 length: 15 amino acids. The CDR3 region is CASSPVDRRHEKLFF. The CDR3 nucleotides read TGTGCCAGCAGCCCCGTGGACAGAAGACATGAAAAACTGTTTTTT.

This clonotype showed up just a few times. The chain couples TRBV20-1 to TRBJ2-1; D not resolved. Trimming removed 5 bases from V and 4 bases from J, with 12 bases in between. The CDR3 spans 13 residues. Germline V gene lookup returns CDR1 DFQATT and CDR2 SNEGSKA (reference sequence). As DNA, the CDR3 is TGCAGTGCTGTTTTTGATTCGTACAATGAGCAGTTCTTC. It encodes CSAVFDSYNEQFF.

V gene TRBV28 combines with J gene TRBJ2-5; D is unresolved. The length of the CDR3 is 14 residues. V was cut by 4 bases and J by 4 bases, with 13 bases left in between. The germline gives CDR1 MDHEN, CDR2 SYDVKM. CDR3 sequence reads: CASSYGSSGETQYF. The CDR3 DNA follows: TGTGCCAGCAGTTACGGGTCATCAGGAGAGACCCAGTACTTC.

This clonotype was counted only a few times. The chain has TRBV12-3 or TRBV12-4 and TRBJ2-6; a possible D gene is TRBD2 (7 bases). The V end was cut by 4 bases, the J end by 3 bases, with 25 bases between. The CDR3 has 20 residues. The CDR3 here is CASSWGALPGGAFGANVLTF. The CDR3 DNA sequence: TGTGCCAGCAGTTGGGGGGCCCTCCCGGGGGGCGCGTTTGGGGCCAACGTCCTGACTTTC.

This clonotype was seen a few times. This chain links TRBV13 with TRBJ2-7, with 7 bases matching TRBD1. With V trimmed by 2 bases and J by 1 base, 2 bases remained unmatched. In germline, CDR1 is PRHDT, CDR2 FYEKMQ (reference sequence). This CDR3 has 14 amino acids. The CDR3 sequence is CASSLSQGSYEQYF. The CDR3 nucleotides are TGTGCCAGCAGCTTATCACAGGGGTCCTACGAGCAGTACTTC.

The CDR3 DNA reads as TGCGCCAGCAGCTTGGCCGCGGTTCTGAACACTGAAGCTTTCTTT. Protein product: CASSLAAVLNTEAFF. This chain joins TRBV5-1 and TRBJ1-1; no clear D. The germline V gene encodes CDR1 SGHRS and CDR2 YFSETQ. The CDR3 is 15 amino acids. The V end was cut by 0 bases, the J end by 0 bases, with 9 bases between.